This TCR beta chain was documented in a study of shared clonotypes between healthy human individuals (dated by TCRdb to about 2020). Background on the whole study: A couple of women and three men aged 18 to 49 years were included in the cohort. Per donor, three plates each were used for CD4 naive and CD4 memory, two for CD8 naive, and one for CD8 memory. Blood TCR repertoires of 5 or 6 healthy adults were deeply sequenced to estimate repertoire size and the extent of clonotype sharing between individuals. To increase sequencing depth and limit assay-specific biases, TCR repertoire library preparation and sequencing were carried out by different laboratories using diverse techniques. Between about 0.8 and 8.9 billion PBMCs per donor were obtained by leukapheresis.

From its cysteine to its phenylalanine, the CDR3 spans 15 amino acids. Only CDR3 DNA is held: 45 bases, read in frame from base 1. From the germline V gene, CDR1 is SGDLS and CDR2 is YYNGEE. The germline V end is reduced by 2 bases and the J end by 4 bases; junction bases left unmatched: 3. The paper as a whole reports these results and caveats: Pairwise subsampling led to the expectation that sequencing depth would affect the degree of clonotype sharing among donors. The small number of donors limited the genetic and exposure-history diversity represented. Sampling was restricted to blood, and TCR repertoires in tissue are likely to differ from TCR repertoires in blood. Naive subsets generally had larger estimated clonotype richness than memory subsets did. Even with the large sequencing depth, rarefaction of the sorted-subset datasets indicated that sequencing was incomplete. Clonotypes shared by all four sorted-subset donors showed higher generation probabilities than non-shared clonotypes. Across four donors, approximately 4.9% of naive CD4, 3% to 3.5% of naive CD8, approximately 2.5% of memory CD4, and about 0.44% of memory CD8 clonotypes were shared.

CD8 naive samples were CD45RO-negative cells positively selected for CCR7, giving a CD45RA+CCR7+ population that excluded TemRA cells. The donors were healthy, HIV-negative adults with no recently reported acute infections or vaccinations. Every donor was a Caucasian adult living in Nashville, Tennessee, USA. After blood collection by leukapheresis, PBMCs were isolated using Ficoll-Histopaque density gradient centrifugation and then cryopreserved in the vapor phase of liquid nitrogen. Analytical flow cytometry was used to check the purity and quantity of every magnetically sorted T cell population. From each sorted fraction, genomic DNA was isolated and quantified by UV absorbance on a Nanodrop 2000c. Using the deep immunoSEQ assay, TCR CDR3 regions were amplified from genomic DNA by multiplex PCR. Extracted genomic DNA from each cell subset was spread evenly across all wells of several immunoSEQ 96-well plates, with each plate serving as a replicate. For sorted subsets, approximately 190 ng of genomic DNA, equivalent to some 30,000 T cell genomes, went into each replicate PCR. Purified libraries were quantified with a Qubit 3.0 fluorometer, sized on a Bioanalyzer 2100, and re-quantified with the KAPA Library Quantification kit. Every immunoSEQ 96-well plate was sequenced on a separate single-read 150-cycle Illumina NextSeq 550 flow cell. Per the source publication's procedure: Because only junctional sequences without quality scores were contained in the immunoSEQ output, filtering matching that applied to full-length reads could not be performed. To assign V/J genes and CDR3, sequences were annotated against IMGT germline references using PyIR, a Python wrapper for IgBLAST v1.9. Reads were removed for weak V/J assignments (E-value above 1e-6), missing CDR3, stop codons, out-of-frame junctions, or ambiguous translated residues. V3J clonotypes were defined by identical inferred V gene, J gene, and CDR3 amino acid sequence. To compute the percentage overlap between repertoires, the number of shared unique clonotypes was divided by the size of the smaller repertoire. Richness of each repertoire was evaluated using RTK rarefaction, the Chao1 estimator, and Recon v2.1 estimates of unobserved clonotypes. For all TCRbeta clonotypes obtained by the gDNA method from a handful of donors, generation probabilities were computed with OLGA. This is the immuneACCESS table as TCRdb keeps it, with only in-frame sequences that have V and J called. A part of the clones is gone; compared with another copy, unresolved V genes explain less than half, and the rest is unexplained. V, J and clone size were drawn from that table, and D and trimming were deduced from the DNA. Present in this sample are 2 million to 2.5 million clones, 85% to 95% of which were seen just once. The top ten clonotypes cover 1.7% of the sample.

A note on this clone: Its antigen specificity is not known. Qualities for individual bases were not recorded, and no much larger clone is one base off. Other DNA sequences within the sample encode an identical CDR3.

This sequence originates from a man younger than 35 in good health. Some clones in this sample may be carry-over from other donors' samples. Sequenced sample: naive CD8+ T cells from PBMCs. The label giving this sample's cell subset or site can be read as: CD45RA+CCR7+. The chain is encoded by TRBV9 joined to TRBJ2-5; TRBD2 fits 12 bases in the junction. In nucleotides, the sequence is TGTGCCAGCAGCGTGACTAGCGGGAGAGGAGAGACCCAGTACTTC. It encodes CASSVTSGRGETQYF.